This TCR beta chain originates from a study of cytomegalovirus exposure and HLA in healthy donors. The wider study: There were around 100 million unique TCR beta sequences, drawn from approximately 190 million T cells, in an earlier analysis.

CDR1 GTSNPN and CDR2 SVGIG come from the germline V gene (reference sequence). Deletions cut 3 bases from V and 0 bases from J, with 6 bases between. The CDR3 has 13 residues. Researchers ran the PCR with 60 Vbeta and 13 Jbeta primers. Produced via immunoSEQ multiplex PCR; TCRdb's table is partial and in-frame only. Of about 92,000 clones listed, 81% are singletons. This chain joins TRBV30 and TRBJ1-3; D is undetermined. The TCR comes from a girl aged 2 to 10 in good health and CMV-seropositive. The specimen was PBMCs. As DNA, the CDR3 is TGTGCCTGGAGGCGTAACTCTGGAAACACCATATATTTT. The encoded protein is CAWRRNSGNTIYF.